Below are 9 T cell receptor beta chains sequenced from a single sample in a study of metastatic and nonmetastatic thyroid tumors. Before thyroid surgery, none of the patients had received any treatment. TCRdb reanalyzed the PCR reads with MiXCR. The sample holds about 7,000 clones, around 20% seen once. Specimen: adjacent normal tissue. The receptors stem from a female donor with papillary thyroid cancer or a benign thyroid nodule (not recorded which). Some clones in this sample may be carry-over from other donors' samples.

The chain links TRBV20-1 to TRBJ2-7, with 16 bases identical to TRBD2. The CDR3 is 17 residues long. V was clipped by 4 bases and J by 5 bases; unmatched bases: 11. CDR1 is DFQATT, CDR2 SNEGSKA, per germline (reference sequence). This CDR3 is CSATNGTSGRAVNEQYF. The DNA for the CDR3 is TGCAGTGCTACCAACGGGACTAGCGGGAGGGCCGTTAACGAGCAGTACTTC.

This clone qualifies as medium-sized. CDR3 residues: CASSPKTGGGNYGYTF. The CDR3 DNA follows: TGCGCCAGCAGCCCCAAAACAGGGGGCGGAAACTATGGCTACACCTTC. The chain employs TRBV4-1 and TRBJ1-2, with 9 bases matching TRBD1. V was clipped by 4 bases and J by 2 bases; unmatched bases: 8. The CDR3 length is 16 residues. Germline-derived CDR1 and CDR2 are MGHRA and YSYEKL.

By sample share, this clone is medium-sized. The chain is built from TRBV19 and TRBJ1-1; unclear D gene. The CDR3 length is 12 residues. Trimming removed 3 bases from V and 8 bases from J, with 10 bases in between. Germline lookup yields CDR1 LNHDA and CDR2 SQIVND (reference sequence). CDR3 residues: CASSIGFSEAFF. In nucleotides, the CDR3 is TGTGCCAGTAGTATTGGTTTCTCAGAAGCTTTCTTT.

The sample holds many counts of this clone. CDR3 DNA sequence: TGTGCCAGCAGCCAAGAAGGGACTAGCGCCACAGATACGCAGTATTTT. It is translated as CASSQEGTSATDTQYF. The chain links TRBV3-1 to TRBJ2-3, with 10 bases aligning to TRBD2. Germline V gene lookup returns CDR1 LGHDT and CDR2 YNNKEL (reference sequence). Trimming at V came to 0 bases and at J to 2 bases, leaving 2 bases not matched to a gene. The CDR3 length is 16 residues.

The chain uses TRBV20-1 and TRBJ1-6, with D tentatively TRBD1 (6 bases). There are 16 residues in the CDR3. V dropped 0 bases and J dropped 4 bases, with 13 bases sitting between them. Germline V gives CDR1 DFQATT, CDR2 SNEGSKA (reference sequence). The chain's CDR3 is CSARELRTDYNSPLHF. The CDR3 DNA reads as TGCAGTGCTAGAGAGTTGAGGACAGATTATAATTCACCCCTCCACTTT.

This clone has more than one count but fewer than ten. The V call is TRBV27, the J call TRBJ1-1; TRBD1 is a possible D gene (5 bases). The V end lost 2 bases, the J end lost 2 bases, and 15 bases lay between the germline ends. This CDR3 comprises 16 residues. In germline, CDR1 is MNHEY, CDR2 SMNVEV (reference sequence). CDR3 DNA sequence: TGTGCCAGCAGTTTAAGGCCCCCTCAGGGTAACACTGAAGCTTTCTTT. Its translation: CASSLRPPQGNTEAFF.

This clone was recorded at least ten times. The chain recombines TRBV7-9 with TRBJ2-1, with unresolved D. V dropped 2 bases and J dropped 4 bases, with 3 bases sitting between them. This CDR3 has 12 residues. Germline CDR1 is SEHNR and CDR2 is FQNEAQ (reference sequence). The CDR3 DNA is TGTGCCAGCAGCTTAACTTACAATGAGCAGTTCTTC. The encoded protein is CASSLTYNEQFF.

The rearrangement joins TRBV11-2 to TRBJ2-2, with 10 bases matching TRBD1. Germline CDR1 reads SGHAT; CDR2 reads FQNNGV. This CDR3 is built from 16 residues. V was pared by 5 bases and J by 3 bases, with 6 bases of the junction left unmatched. CDR3 sequence: CASSPRQGAYTGELFF. DNA for the CDR3: TGTGCCAGCAGCCCGCGACAGGGGGCCTACACCGGGGAGCTGTTTTTT.

This clone is judged medium-sized. The chain links TRBV6-1 to TRBJ2-2, with D tentatively TRBD2 (6 bases). The CDR3 totals 16 residues. CDR1 is MNHNS and CDR2 is SASEGT in the germline V gene. Trimming left V 5 bases short and J 5 bases short, with 18 bases between. The CDR3 bases are TGTGCCAGCAGTCGGGGGACTGGCGAGGGGACCGGGGAGCTGTTTTTT. Its protein product is CASSRGTGEGTGELFF.